This T cell receptor beta chain was observed in a study of cytomegalovirus exposure and HLA in healthy donors. Germline CDR1 SGHNT, CDR2 YYREEE (reference sequence). The CDR3 consists of 16 residues. Turning to this clone: Its specificity is not known.

Study-wide results and caveats: The study designated over 150 TCR beta chains cytomegalovirus-associated. Analysis performed later showed TCR beta chains linked to HLA being more clonally expanded than equally common others. Follow-up analysis later connected one missense variant in DCLRE1C with trimming of TCR beta V- and J-genes.

Primers for the PCR totalled 60 Vbeta and 13 Jbeta. How the authors handled the data: In a later analysis, the count reached approximately 80 million unique TCR beta chains, with roughly 12 million shared. Measured with immunoSEQ multiplex PCR; TCRdb has only the in-frame clones, and not every one. V and J calls and clone size come straight from that table; D and trimming were deduced from the DNA. The table lists over 100,000 clones, around nine tenths of them singletons. The chain has TRBV5-4 and TRBJ2-5; TRBD2 is a possible D gene (5 bases). The sequence was collected from a woman in her 30s in good health and CMV-seronegative. The sequenced sample consisted of PBMCs. The CDR3 nucleotides read TGTGCGGCCACCTCTCCGGGGAGTAAATTTTGGGAGACCCAGTACTTC. Protein: CAATSPGSKFWETQYF.